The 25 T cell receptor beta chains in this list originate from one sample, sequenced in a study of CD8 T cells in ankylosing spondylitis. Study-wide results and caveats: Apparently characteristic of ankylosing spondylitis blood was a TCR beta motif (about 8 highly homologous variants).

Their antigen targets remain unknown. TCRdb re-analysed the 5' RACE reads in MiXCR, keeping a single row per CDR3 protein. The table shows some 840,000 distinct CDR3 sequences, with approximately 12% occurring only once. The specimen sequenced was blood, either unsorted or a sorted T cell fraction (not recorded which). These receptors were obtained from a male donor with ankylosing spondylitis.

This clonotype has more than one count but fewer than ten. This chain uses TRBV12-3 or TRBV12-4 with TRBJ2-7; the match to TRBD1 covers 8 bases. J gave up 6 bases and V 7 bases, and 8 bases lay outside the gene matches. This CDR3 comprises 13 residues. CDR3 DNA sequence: TGTGCCAGCATGGCCCCAGGGGGCCGCGAGCAGTACTTC. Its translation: CASMAPGGREQYF.

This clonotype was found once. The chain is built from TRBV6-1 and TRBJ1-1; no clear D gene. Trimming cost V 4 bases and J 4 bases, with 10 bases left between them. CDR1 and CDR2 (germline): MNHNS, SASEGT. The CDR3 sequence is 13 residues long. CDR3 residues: CASSGTLGTEAFF. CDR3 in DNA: TGTGCCAGCAGTGGGACCCTCGGCACTGAAGCTTTCTTT.

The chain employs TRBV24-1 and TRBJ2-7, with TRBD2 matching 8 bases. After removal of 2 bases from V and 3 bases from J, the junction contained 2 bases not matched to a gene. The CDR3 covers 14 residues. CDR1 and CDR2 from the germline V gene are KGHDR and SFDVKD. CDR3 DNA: TGTGCCACCAGTGATTCCGGGGGGGGCTACGAGCAGTACTTC. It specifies CATSDSGGGYEQYF.

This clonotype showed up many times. CDR3 nucleotides: TGTGCCAGCAGTCTGCGGGAGTACAATGAGCAGTTCTTC. Translated, it gives CASSLREYNEQFF. The rearrangement links TRBV12-3 or TRBV12-4 to TRBJ2-1; TRBD2 agrees at 7 bases. The CDR3 runs 13 residues. With V trimmed by 5 bases and J by 4 bases, 2 bases remained unmatched.

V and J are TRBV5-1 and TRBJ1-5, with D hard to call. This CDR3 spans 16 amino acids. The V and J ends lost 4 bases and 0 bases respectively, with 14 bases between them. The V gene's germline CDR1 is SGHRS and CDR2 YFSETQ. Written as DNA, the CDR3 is TGCGCCAGCAGCCCCGCGGGATCCTATAGCAATCAGCCCCAGCATTTT. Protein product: CASSPAGSYSNQPQHF.

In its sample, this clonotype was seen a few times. The CDR3 sequence is CASTFYPTGTPKTQYF. In nucleotides, the CDR3 is TGTGCCAGCACTTTTTATCCTACCGGGACGCCGAAGACCCAGTACTTC. The gene calls are TRBV6-1 and TRBJ2-5, with D possibly called TRBD1 or TRBD2 (5 bases each). In germline, CDR1 is MNHNS, CDR2 SASEGT. The CDR3 has 16 amino acids. V was clipped by 7 bases and J by 6 bases, with 24 bases between them.

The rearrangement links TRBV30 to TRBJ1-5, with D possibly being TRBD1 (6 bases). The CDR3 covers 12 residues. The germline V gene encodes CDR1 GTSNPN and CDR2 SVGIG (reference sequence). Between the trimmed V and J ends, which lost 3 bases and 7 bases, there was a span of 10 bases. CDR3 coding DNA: TGTGCCTGGAGCCCGGGGGGCCAGCCCCAGCATTTT. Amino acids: CAWSPGGQPQHF.

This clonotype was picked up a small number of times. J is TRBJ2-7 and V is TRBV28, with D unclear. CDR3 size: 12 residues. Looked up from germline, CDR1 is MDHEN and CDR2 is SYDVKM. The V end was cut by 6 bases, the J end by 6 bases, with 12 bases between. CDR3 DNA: TGTGCCAGCAGCTCCGTATACGCCGAGCAGTACTTC. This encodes CASSSVYAEQYF.

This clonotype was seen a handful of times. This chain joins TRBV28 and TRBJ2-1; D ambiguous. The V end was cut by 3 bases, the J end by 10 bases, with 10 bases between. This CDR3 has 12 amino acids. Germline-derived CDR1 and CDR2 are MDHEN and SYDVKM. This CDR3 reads CASSFRPREQFF. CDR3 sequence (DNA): TGTGCCAGCAGTTTCCGACCGAGGGAGCAGTTCTTC.

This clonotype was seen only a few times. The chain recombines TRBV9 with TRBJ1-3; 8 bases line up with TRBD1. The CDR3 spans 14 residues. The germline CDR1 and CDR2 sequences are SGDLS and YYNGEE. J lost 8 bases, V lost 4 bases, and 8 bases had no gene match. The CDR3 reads CASSTDRVLDTIYF. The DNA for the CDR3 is TGTGCCAGCAGCACGGACAGGGTATTAGACACCATATATTTT.

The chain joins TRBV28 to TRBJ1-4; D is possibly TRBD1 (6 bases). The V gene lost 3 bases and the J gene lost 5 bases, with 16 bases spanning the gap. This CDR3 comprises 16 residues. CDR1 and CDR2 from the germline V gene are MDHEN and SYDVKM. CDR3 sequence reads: CASSFWTAVDNEKLFF. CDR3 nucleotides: TGTGCCAGCAGTTTCTGGACAGCCGTTGACAATGAAAAACTGTTTTTT.

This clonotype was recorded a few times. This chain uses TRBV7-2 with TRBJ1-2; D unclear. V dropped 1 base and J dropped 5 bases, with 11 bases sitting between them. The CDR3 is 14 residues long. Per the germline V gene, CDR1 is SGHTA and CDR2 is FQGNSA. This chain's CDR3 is CASSLDQAWYGYTF. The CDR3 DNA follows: TGTGCCAGCAGCTTAGATCAGGCGTGGTATGGCTACACCTTC.

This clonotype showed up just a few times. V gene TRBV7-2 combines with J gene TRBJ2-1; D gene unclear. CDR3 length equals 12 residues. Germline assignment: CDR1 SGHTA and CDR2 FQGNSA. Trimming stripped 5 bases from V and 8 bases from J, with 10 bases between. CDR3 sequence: CASSRLRDEQFF. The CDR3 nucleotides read TGTGCCAGCAGCCGCCTCCGGGATGAGCAGTTCTTC.

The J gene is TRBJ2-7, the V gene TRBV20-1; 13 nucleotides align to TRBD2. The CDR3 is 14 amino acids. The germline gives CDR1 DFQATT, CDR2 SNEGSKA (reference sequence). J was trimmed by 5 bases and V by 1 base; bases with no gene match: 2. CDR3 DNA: TGCAGTGCTAGAGGAGGGACTAGCGGGAACGAGCAGTACTTC. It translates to CSARGGTSGNEQYF.

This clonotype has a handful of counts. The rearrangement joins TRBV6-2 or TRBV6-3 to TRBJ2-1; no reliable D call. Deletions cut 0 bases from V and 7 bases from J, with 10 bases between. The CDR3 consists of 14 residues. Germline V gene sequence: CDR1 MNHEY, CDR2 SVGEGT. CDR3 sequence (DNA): TGTGCCAGCAGTTACTCCCCATGGGAAAATGAGCAGTTCTTC. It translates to CASSYSPWENEQFF.

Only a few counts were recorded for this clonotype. CDR3 protein: CAIRVDRAYEQYF. CDR3 coding DNA: TGTGCCATCAGGGTAGACAGAGCCTACGAGCAGTACTTC. V and J are TRBV10-3 and TRBJ2-7, with D tentatively TRBD1 (5 bases). Germline CDR1 reads ENHRY; CDR2 reads SYGVKD. The V and J ends lost 6 bases and 2 bases respectively, with 11 bases between them. This CDR3 contains 13 residues.

CDR3 in amino acids: CASGDGDYEQYF. CDR3 nucleotides: TGCGCCAGTGGAGACGGGGATTACGAGCAGTACTTC. V gene TRBV5-1 combines with J gene TRBJ2-7; possible D gene TRBD2, 5 bases. The V end was cut by 8 bases, the J end by 4 bases, with 13 bases between. Germline lookup yields CDR1 SGHRS and CDR2 YFSETQ. The CDR3 is 12 amino acids.

The CDR3, as DNA: TGCGCCAGCAGCCCCCAGCGGGGGGGTGTTGAGAATGAGCAGTTCTTC. The encoded protein is CASSPQRGGVENEQFF. The chain combines TRBV5-1 with TRBJ2-1; TRBD2 matches 10 bases. The V segment lost 4 bases and the J segment 7 bases; nucleotides outside the gene matches: 11. CDR1 is SGHRS, CDR2 YFSETQ, per germline. The CDR3 extends over 16 amino acids.

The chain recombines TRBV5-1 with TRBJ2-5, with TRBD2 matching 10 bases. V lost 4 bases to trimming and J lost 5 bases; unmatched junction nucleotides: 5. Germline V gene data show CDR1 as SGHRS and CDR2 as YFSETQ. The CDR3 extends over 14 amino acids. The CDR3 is CASSPSTSGETQYF. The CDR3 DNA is TGCGCCAGCAGCCCATCGACTAGCGGGGAGACCCAGTACTTC.

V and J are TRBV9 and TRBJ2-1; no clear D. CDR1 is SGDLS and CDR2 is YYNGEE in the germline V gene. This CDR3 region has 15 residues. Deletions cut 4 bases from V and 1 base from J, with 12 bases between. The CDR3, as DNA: TGTGCCAGCAGCCTTTTTGGGGAATCCTACAATGAGCAGTTCTTC. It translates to CASSLFGESYNEQFF.

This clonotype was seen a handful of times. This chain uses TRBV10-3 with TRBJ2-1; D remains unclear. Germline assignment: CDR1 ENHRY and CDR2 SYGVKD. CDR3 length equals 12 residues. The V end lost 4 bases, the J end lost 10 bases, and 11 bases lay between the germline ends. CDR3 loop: CAISGTSKEQFF. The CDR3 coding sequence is TGTGCCATCAGTGGGACCTCGAAGGAGCAGTTCTTC.

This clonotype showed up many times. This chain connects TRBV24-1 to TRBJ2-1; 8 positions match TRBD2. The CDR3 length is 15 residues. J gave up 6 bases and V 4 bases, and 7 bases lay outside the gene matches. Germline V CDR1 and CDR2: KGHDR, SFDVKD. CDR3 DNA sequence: TGTGCCACCAGTGAAGCAACGGGAGGGTCCAATGAGCAGTTCTTC. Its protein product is CATSEATGGSNEQFF.

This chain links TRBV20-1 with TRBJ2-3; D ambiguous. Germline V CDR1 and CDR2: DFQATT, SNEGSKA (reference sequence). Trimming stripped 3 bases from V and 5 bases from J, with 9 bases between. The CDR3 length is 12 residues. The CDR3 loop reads CSASPTGDTQYF. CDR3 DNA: TGCAGTGCTAGCCCGACCGGAGATACGCAGTATTTT.

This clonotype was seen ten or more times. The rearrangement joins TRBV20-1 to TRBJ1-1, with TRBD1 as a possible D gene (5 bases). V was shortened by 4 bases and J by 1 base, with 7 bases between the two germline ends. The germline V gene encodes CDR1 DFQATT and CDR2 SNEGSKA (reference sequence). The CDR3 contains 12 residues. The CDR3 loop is CSANRGNTEAFF. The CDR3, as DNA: TGCAGTGCTAATAGGGGGAACACTGAAGCTTTCTTT.

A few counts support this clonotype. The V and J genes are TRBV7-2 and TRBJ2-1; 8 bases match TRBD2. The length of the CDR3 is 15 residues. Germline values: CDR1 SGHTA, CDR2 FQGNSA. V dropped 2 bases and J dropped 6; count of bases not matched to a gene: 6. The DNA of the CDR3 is TGTGCCAGCAGCTTAATCGCGGGGGGAGTCAATGAGCAGTTCTTC. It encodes CASSLIAGGVNEQFF.